This T cell receptor (beta chain) is drawn from a study of response to subunit inactivated influenza vaccine. Findings of the study overall: The authors offered the suggestion that each seasonal influenza vaccination recruits few new T cells.

On this clonotype: Its antigen is undetermined.

TCRdb re-called the RT-PCR reads with MiXCR, one entry per CDR3 protein. The sample shows some 480,000 distinct CDR3 sequences, roughly 11% of them seen only once. The sequences come from PBMCs from blood, collected around seven weeks after vaccination. The TCR originated in a man over 45 who received an inactivated influenza vaccine.

CDR3 region: CSASQSRGYLNTEAFF. The CDR3 DNA reads TGCAGTGCTAGTCAGTCCAGGGGGTACTTGAACACTGAAGCTTTCTTT. The V and J genes are TRBV20-1 and TRBJ1-1; 7 positions agree with TRBD1. This CDR3 comprises 16 residues. Germline V gene sequence: CDR1 DFQATT, CDR2 SNEGSKA (reference sequence). Trimming cost V 3 bases and J 0 bases; bases outside gene matches: 10.